These 28 T cell receptor beta chains originate from one sample sequenced in a study of identical twins. TCRdb reprocessed the 5' RACE reads with MiXCR, giving one entry per CDR3 protein. The sample yields a few hundred thousand distinct CDR3 sequences, roughly 13% seen once. This sample also belongs to another study, concerning yellow fever vaccine responses in identical twins.

The specimen sequenced was CD4+ T cells sorted from blood. All receptors derive from a woman aged 18-29 years in good health.

The chain has TRBV7-2 and TRBJ2-7; 11 nucleotides align to TRBD2. CDR3 length: 15 amino acids. Trimming removed 1 base from V and 5 bases from J; junction bases left unmatched: 4. Looked up from germline, CDR1 is SGHTA and CDR2 is FQGNSA. The CDR3: CASSLVLAGGHEQYF. The CDR3 coding sequence is TGTGCCAGCAGCTTAGTCCTAGCGGGGGGTCACGAGCAGTACTTC.

This clonotype was seen at least ten times. One junction end disagrees with the germline gene, perhaps due to a read error. This chain links TRBV7-7 with TRBJ2-5; a possible D gene is TRBD2 (6 bases). The germline gives CDR1 SSHAT, CDR2 FNYEAQ (reference sequence). This CDR3 comprises 15 residues. CDR3 coding DNA: TGTGCTAGCAGCCCGACTGGACGGGGGCAAGAGACCCAGTACTTC. Amino acids: CASSPTGRGQETQYF.

This clonotype has more than one count but fewer than ten. The CDR3 here is CASSLGRSNYGYTF. DNA for the CDR3: TGTGCCAGCAGCTTAGGTCGCAGCAACTATGGCTACACCTTC. The genes are TRBV7-9 and TRBJ1-2; D not certain. Per the germline V gene, CDR1 is SEHNR and CDR2 is FQNEAQ (reference sequence). V shed 1 base and J shed 2 bases, with 8 bases lying between them. This CDR3 region has 14 residues.

The rearrangement joins TRBV2 to TRBJ2-2, with 7 bases lining up with TRBD1. The germline CDR1 and CDR2 sequences are SNHLY and FYNNEI. Trimming took 6 bases from V and 2 from J; bases not matched to a gene: 6. The CDR3 is made up of 15 amino acids. CDR3 protein: CASRSTGFNTGELFF. In nucleotides, the CDR3 is TGTGCCAGCAGGTCGACAGGGTTTAACACCGGGGAGCTGTTTTTT.

This clonotype showed up just a few times. The chain employs TRBV7-6 and TRBJ2-1, with TRBD2 matching 8 bases. The CDR3 contains 16 residues. Germline CDR1 is SGHVS and CDR2 is FNYEAQ. The trim removed 5 bases at V and 4 bases at J, leaving 10 bases unmatched. Here the CDR3 reads CASSPEPSGPYNEQFF. In DNA, the CDR3 is TGTGCCAGCAGCCCAGAGCCTAGCGGGCCTTACAATGAGCAGTTCTTC.

This clonotype was counted a few times. The rearrangement uses TRBV10-3 and TRBJ2-5; D possibly uses TRBD1 or TRBD2 (6 bases each). V lost 2 bases and J 3 bases, leaving 7 bases between the germline ends. The germline gives CDR1 ENHRY, CDR2 SYGVKD. This CDR3 has 13 residues. The CDR3 sequence is CAISERGEETQYF. CDR3 in DNA: TGTGCCATCAGTGAGAGGGGGGAAGAGACCCAGTACTTC.

This clonotype appeared many times. The chain combines TRBV7-6 with TRBJ2-3; D is uncertain. Trimming shortened V by 6 bases and J by 2 bases, and 9 bases separated the two germline ends. The V gene's germline CDR1 is SGHVS and CDR2 FNYEAQ. The CDR3 length is 13 residues. The CDR3 DNA sequence: TGTGCCAGCAGACCGGCCCACACAGATACGCAGTATTTT. Amino acid sequence: CASRPAHTDTQYF.

About this clonotype: A single base separates this from a much larger clone, so it may be a read error. This rearrangement joins TRBV29-1 to TRBJ2-1; the match to TRBD2 covers 11 bases. Germline CDR1 is SQVTM and CDR2 is ANQGSEA. CDR3 length: 16 residues. J gave up 6 bases and V 6 bases, and 13 bases lay outside the gene matches. The CDR3 DNA is TGCAGCGTGAAGAATAGACTAGCGGGGATATTCAATGAGCAGTTCTTC. Protein product: CSVKNRLAGIFNEQFF.

The chain recombines TRBV6-1 with TRBJ2-7, with a tentative D call TRBD1 (5 bases). CDR3 length: 14 amino acids. V shed 8 bases and J shed 6 bases, with 20 bases lying between them. CDR1 and CDR2 (germline): MNHNS, SASEGT. The CDR3 spells CASRYAGIDGEQYF. CDR3 sequence (DNA): TGTGCCAGCCGATATGCAGGGATCGACGGCGAGCAGTACTTC.

This chain uses TRBV30 with TRBJ2-7; D uncertain. The length of the CDR3 is 12 residues. Trimming stripped 0 bases from V and 6 bases from J, with 9 bases between. Germline CDR1 is GTSNPN and CDR2 is SVGIG (reference sequence). The CDR3 here is CAWSVGVAEQYF. The CDR3 DNA sequence: TGTGCCTGGAGTGTTGGGGTGGCCGAGCAGTACTTC.

This clonotype has at least ten counts. V gene TRBV20-1 combines with J gene TRBJ2-4; TRBD1 matches 7 bases. Germline CDR1 is DFQATT and CDR2 is SNEGSKA (reference sequence). Trimming at V came to 5 bases and at J to 0 bases, leaving 7 bases not matched to a gene. This CDR3 is built from 15 residues. CDR3 nucleotide sequence: TGCAGTGCTGGATACAGGGGTTTAGCCAAAAACATTCAGTACTTC. It is translated as CSAGYRGLAKNIQYF.

The chain recombines TRBV5-1 with TRBJ2-6; D gene uncertain. Per germline, CDR1 SGHRS and CDR2 YFSETQ. Trimming left V 0 bases short and J 10 bases short, with 11 bases between. CDR3 size: 14 residues. The CDR3 bases are TGCGCCAGCAGCTTGGTCAGAGATCCAAACGTCCTGACTTTC. Its protein is CASSLVRDPNVLTF.

The chain has TRBV3-1 and TRBJ2-3; maybe TRBD1 (5 bases). The germline CDR1 and CDR2 sequences are LGHDT and YNNKEL (reference sequence). CDR3 length: 15 amino acids. Trimming pared 1 base from V and 2 bases from J, leaving 10 bases between. CDR3 region: CASSQVGRYTDTQYF. The CDR3 DNA follows: TGTGCCAGCAGCCAAGTGGGGCGGTACACAGATACGCAGTATTTT.

The J gene is TRBJ2-5, the V gene TRBV11-3; 9 bases are a match to TRBD2. V lost 5 bases and J lost 2; bases outside the gene matches: 6. The length of the CDR3 is 15 residues. Germline CDR1 SGHNT, CDR2 YENEEA. The CDR3 sequence: CASSASGAWQETQYF. CDR3 nucleotides: TGTGCCAGCAGCGCTAGCGGGGCCTGGCAAGAGACCCAGTACTTC.

The chain recombines TRBV3-1 with TRBJ2-5, with 8 bases identical to TRBD2. After removal of 2 bases from V and 0 bases from J, the junction contained 5 bases not matched to a gene. Germline V gene sequence: CDR1 LGHDT, CDR2 YNNKEL (reference sequence). CDR3 length equals 16 residues. This chain's CDR3 is CASSQRAGGHQETQYF. DNA of the CDR3: TGTGCCAGCAGCCAACGGGCGGGAGGCCACCAAGAGACCCAGTACTTC.

A few counts support this clonotype. CDR3 sequence: CASSADFTDTQYF. For the CDR3, the DNA is TGTGCCAGCAGTGCTGACTTCACAGATACGCAGTATTTT. The chain is built from TRBV2 and TRBJ2-3; D gene uncertain. Germline-derived CDR1 and CDR2 are SNHLY and FYNNEI. Trimming took 4 bases from V and 2 from J, leaving 7 bases between them. There are 13 residues in the CDR3.

The chain joins TRBV30 to TRBJ2-7; TRBD2 aligns across 7 bases. V lost 5 bases to trimming and J lost 4 bases; unmatched junction nucleotides: 5. CDR3 length: 12 residues. Germline V gene sequence: CDR1 GTSNPN, CDR2 SVGIG (reference sequence). DNA for the CDR3: TGTGCCTGGGGGGACTACTCTTACGAGCAGTACTTC. Translated, it gives CAWGDYSYEQYF.

In its sample, this clonotype was seen a few times. The rearrangement links TRBV30 to TRBJ1-1; TRBD1 might be the D (5 bases). Per the germline V gene, CDR1 is GTSNPN and CDR2 is SVGIG (reference sequence). Deletions cut 2 bases from V and 4 bases from J, with 14 bases between. The CDR3 totals 14 residues. The chain's CDR3 is CAWSRGIPGTEAFF. The DNA of the CDR3 is TGTGCCTGGAGTAGGGGAATTCCCGGCACTGAAGCTTTCTTT.

The gene calls are TRBV7-3 and TRBJ1-1; 8 bases are shared with TRBD1. Germline-derived CDR1 and CDR2 are SGHTA and FQGTGA. V shed 5 bases, J shed 3 bases, and the junction held 5 bases outside the gene matches. CDR3 length: 14 residues. The CDR3 loop reads CASSLTGEYTEAFF. DNA for the CDR3: TGTGCCAGCAGCCTGACAGGGGAATACACTGAAGCTTTCTTT.

This clonotype was seen many times. The J gene is TRBJ2-1, the V gene TRBV25-1; no reliable D call. V shed 6 bases and J shed 8 bases, with 17 bases lying between them. Germline values: CDR1 MGHDK, CDR2 SYGVNS. This CDR3 region has 14 residues. In DNA, the CDR3 is TGTGCCAGCAGCGGTTTAGTCCTAGGGCATGAGCAGTTCTTC. Amino acid sequence: CASSGLVLGHEQFF.

The chain carries TRBV12-3 or TRBV12-4 and TRBJ1-2; D is uncertain. V lost 3 bases to trimming and J lost 7 bases, with 6 bases between them. CDR3 length: 11 amino acids. The CDR3 loop reads CASSLGSGYTF. CDR3 coding DNA: TGTGCCAGCAGTTTGGGTTCTGGCTACACCTTC.

There are a few counts of this clonotype. The V gene is TRBV5-1, the J gene TRBJ2-1; a possible D gene is TRBD1 (5 bases). CDR3 length: 13 amino acids. V was pared by 4 bases and J by 5 bases, with 10 bases between. Germline CDR1 and CDR2: SGHRS and YFSETQ. CDR3: CASSITGNNEQFF. The CDR3 nucleotides are TGCGCCAGCAGCATAACAGGCAACAATGAGCAGTTCTTC.

The J gene is TRBJ2-2, the V gene TRBV4-3; tentatively, D is TRBD2 (5 bases). Germline-derived CDR1 and CDR2 are LGHNA and YSLEER. Trimming pared 4 bases from V and 2 bases from J, leaving 20 bases between. This CDR3 has 18 amino acids. Here the CDR3 DNA reads TGCGCCAGCAGCCGCCACCCCCCGGAGAGGGCAAACACCGGGGAGCTGTTTTTT. This encodes CASSRHPPERANTGELFF.

The sample holds many counts of this clonotype. This sequence joins TRBV6-2 or TRBV6-3 and TRBJ2-7; D not certain. CDR3 length: 14 amino acids. V gave up 0 bases and J gave up 2 bases, with 8 bases separating them. CDR1 MNHEY and CDR2 SVGEGT come from the germline V gene. CDR3: CASSYSAATYEQYF. The DNA of the CDR3 is TGTGCCAGCAGTTACTCTGCAGCAACCTACGAGCAGTACTTC.

The chain uses TRBV20-1 and TRBJ1-2; possibly TRBD1 for D (5 bases). This CDR3 has 15 amino acids. Deletions cut 2 bases from V and 0 bases from J, with 13 bases between. CDR1 is DFQATT and CDR2 is SNEGSKA in the germline V gene (reference sequence). The CDR3 bases are TGCAGTGCTAGACTTACCGGGGCCGCTAACTATGGCTACACCTTC. It translates to CSARLTGAANYGYTF.

V is TRBV7-8 and J is TRBJ1-3, with 10 bases fitting TRBD1. The CDR3 is 16 residues long. Trimming cost V 3 bases and J 0 bases; bases outside gene matches: 2. The germline V gene has CDR1 SGHVS and CDR2 FQNEAQ. The CDR3 loop reads CASSLGQGTSGNTIYF. The CDR3 bases are TGTGCCAGCAGCTTGGGACAGGGGACCTCTGGAAACACCATATATTTT.

With respect to this clonotype: A clone one base away is much larger, so this may be a read error. The rearrangement uses TRBV12-3 or TRBV12-4 and TRBJ2-2, with 13 bases identical to TRBD2. The CDR3 runs to 17 residues. CDR3 nucleotide sequence: TGTACCAGCAGTTTCCCTGGGACTAGCGGGATGAACGGGGAGCTGTTTTTT. It translates to CTSSFPGTSGMNGELFF.

This clonotype was seen only a few times. The chain couples TRBV2 to TRBJ2-1; 7 nucleotides line up with TRBD1. The CDR3 sequence is 12 residues long. CDR1 and CDR2 from the germline V gene are SNHLY and FYNNEI. V was pared by 2 bases and J by 15 bases, with 7 bases of the junction left unmatched. In DNA form, the CDR3 reads TGTGCCAGCAGTGAACGACAGGGAAGGCGGTTCTTC. Translation: CASSERQGRRFF.